This TCR beta chain derives from a study of T cells after somatic rescue of genetic block. Germline V gene lookup returns CDR1 ENHRY and CDR2 SYGVKD. The CDR3 is 18 amino acids. V shed 2 bases and J shed 4 bases, with 24 bases lying between them. TCRdb's table, derived via immunoSEQ multiplex PCR, lists solely in-frame clones and lacks some. The profile shows tens of thousands of clones, 75% to 90% of them singletons. The genes are TRBV10-3 and TRBJ2-7, with D perhaps given as TRBD1 or TRBD2 (6 bases each). Sequences were obtained from peripheral blood mononuclear cells (PBMCs). This receptor was taken from a woman younger than 30. The CDR3, as DNA: TGTGCCATCAGTGAGGGGGGTCCAGGGGAGGCCAGATTTTACGAGCAGTACTTC. Amino acid sequence: CAISEGGPGEARFYEQYF.